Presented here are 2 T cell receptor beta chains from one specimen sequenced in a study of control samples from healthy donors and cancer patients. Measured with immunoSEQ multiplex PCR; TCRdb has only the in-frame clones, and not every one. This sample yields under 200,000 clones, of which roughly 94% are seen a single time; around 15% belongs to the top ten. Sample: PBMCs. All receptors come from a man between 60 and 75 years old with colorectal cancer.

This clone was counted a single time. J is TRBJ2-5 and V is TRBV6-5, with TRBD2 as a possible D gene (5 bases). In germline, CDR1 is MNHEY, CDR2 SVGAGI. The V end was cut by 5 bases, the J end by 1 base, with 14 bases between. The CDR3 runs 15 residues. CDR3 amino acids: CASSKAGVLQETQYF. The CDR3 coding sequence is TGTGCCAGCAGTAAGGCCGGGGTACTCCAAGAGACCCAGTACTTC.

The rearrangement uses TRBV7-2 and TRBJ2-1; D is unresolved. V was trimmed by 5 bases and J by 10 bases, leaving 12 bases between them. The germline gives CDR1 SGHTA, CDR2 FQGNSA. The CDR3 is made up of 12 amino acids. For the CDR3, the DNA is TGTGCCAGCAGCCACAGCACCAGAGAGCAGTTCTTC. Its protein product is CASSHSTREQFF.